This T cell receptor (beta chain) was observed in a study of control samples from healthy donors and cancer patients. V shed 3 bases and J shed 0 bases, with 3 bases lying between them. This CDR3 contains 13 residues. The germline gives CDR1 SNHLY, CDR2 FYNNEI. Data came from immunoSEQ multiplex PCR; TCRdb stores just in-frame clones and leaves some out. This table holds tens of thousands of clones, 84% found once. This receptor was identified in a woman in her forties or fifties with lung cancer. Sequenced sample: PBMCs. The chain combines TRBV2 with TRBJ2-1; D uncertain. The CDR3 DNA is TGTGCCAGCAGTGAGGGCTCCTACAATGAGCAGTTCTTC. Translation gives CASSEGSYNEQFF.